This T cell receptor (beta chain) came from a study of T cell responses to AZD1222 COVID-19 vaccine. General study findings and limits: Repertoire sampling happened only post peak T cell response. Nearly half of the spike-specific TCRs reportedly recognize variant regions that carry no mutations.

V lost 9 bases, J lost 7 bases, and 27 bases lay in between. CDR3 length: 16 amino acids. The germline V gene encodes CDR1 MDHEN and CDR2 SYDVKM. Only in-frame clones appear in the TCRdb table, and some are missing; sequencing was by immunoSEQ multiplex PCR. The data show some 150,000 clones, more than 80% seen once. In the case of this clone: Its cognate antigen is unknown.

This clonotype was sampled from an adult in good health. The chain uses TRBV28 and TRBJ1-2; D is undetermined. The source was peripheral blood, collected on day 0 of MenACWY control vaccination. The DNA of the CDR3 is TGTGCCAGTAATTCGCGAGGCGGAGGAGGGTATTTTGGCTACACCTTC. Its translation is CASNSRGGGGYFGYTF.